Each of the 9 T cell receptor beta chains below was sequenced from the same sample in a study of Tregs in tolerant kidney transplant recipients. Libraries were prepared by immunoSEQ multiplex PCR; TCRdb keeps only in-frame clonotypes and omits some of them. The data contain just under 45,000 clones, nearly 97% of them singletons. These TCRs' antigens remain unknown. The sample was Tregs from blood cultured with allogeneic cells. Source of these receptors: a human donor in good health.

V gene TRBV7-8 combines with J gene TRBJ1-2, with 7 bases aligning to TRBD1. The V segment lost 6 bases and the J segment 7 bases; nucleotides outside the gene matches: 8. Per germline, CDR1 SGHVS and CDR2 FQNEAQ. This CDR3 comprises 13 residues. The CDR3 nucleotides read TGTGCCAGCAGACCCGACAGGGCGGGTGGCTACACCTTC. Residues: CASRPDRAGGYTF.

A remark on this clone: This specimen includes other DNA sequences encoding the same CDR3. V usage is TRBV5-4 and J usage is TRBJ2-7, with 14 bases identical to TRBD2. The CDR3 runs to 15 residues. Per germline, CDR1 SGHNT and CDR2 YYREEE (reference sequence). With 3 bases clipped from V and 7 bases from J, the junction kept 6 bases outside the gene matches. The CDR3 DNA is TGTGCCAGCAGCTCGGGACTAGCGGGAGTGGGTGAGCAGTACTTC. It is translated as CASSSGLAGVGEQYF.

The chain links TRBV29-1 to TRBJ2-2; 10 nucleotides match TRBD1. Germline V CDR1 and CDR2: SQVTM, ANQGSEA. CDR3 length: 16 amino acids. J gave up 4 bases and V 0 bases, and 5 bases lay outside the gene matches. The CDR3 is CSVEEKGTGVTGELFF. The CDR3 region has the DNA TGCAGCGTTGAAGAAAAGGGGACAGGGGTCACCGGGGAGCTGTTTTTT.

CDR3 protein: CASRTDPGLAGGPTQTYEQYF. The CDR3 DNA is TGTGCCAGTAGAACCGACCCTGGACTAGCGGGGGGCCCGACCCAGACCTACGAGCAGTACTTC. The chain recombines TRBV19 with TRBJ2-7, with TRBD2 identical over 14 bases. CDR1 and CDR2 from the germline V gene are LNHDA and SQIVND (reference sequence). Losses at the gene ends were 6 bases for V and 2 bases for J; bases not matched to a gene: 21. This CDR3 is 21 amino acids long.

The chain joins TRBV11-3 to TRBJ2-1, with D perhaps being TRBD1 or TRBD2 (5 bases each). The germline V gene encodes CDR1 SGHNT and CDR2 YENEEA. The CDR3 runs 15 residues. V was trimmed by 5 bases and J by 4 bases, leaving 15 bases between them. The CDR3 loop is CASSRGTAQYNEQFF. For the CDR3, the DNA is TGTGCCAGCAGCCGAGGGACCGCTCAGTACAATGAGCAGTTCTTC.

The CDR3 region has the DNA TGTGCCAGCAGCCTCCAGACTAGCGTGGGGCCAGATACGCAGTATTTT. Protein sequence: CASSLQTSVGPDTQYF. This chain joins TRBV7-6 and TRBJ2-3, with 8 nucleotides matching TRBD2. V was pared by 5 bases and J by 4 bases, with 11 bases of the junction left unmatched. CDR3 length: 16 amino acids. Germline CDR1 reads SGHVS; CDR2 reads FNYEAQ.

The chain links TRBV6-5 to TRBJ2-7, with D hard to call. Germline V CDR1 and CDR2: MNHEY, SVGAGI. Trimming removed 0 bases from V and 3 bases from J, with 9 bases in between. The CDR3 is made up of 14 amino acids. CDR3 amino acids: CASSYSTQFYEQYF. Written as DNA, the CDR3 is TGTGCCAGCAGTTACTCGACTCAATTCTACGAGCAGTACTTC.

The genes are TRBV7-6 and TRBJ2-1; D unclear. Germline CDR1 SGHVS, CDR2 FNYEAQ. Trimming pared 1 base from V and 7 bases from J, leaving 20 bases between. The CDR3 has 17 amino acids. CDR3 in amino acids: CASSLEGLNYGLNEQFF. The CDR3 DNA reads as TGTGCCAGCAGCTTAGAGGGTTTGAACTACGGGTTGAATGAGCAGTTCTTC.

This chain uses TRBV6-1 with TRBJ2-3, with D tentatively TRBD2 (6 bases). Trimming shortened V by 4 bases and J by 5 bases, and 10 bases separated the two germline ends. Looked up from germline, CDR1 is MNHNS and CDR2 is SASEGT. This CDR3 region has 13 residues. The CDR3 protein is CASSAWGEDTQYF. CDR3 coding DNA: TGTGCCAGCAGTGCCTGGGGGGAAGATACGCAGTATTTT.